The rows below give T cell receptor beta chains drawn from one sample of a study of T cells after yellow fever vaccination. One entry per CDR3 protein, called by TCRdb with MiXCR from the 5' RACE reads. The table lists 200,000 to 300,000 distinct CDR3 sequences, approximately 3.6% of them singletons. The sample in question was PBMCs, obtained 15 days after the yellow fever booster vaccination. The receptors were gathered from a man younger than 30 who received the YFV17D yellow fever vaccine. Each CDR3 is given with its conserved first and last residue. The D gene is left open where the match is weak. Rows give clone size only sometimes, using once, few, many, or a class for an expanded clone.

clone size: many; D gene: .; J gene: TRBJ2-3; V gene: TRBV20-1; CDR3 protein: CSATYVRTDTQYF; CDR3 DNA: TGCAGTGCGACGTATGTTCGCACAGATACGCAGTATTTT
clone size: many; D gene: TRBD1; J gene: TRBJ1-2; V gene: TRBV20-1; CDR3 protein: CSAREGTGVPIYGYTF; CDR3 DNA: TGCAGTGCTAGAGAGGGAACAGGGGTTCCTATCTATGGCTACACCTTC
clone size: many; D gene: .; J gene: TRBJ2-2; V gene: TRBV10-3; CDR3 protein: CASSESGELFF; CDR3 DNA: TGTGCCTCATCAGAGTCCGGGGAGCTGTTTTTT
clone size: few; D gene: TRBD1; J gene: TRBJ1-2; V gene: TRBV20-1; CDR3 protein: CSARGEQGQSTPYGYTF; CDR3 DNA: TGCAGTGCTAGAGGGGAACAGGGACAGTCAACTCCCTATGGCTACACCTTC
clone size: many; D gene: TRBD2; J gene: TRBJ2-3; V gene: TRBV5-6; CDR3 protein: CASMRGTIRSDTQYF; CDR3 DNA: TGTGCCAGCATGCGCGGGACTATAAGATCAGATACGCAGTATTTT
clone size: many; D gene: TRBD2; J gene: TRBJ2-5; V gene: TRBV19; CDR3 protein: CASSRAGSGETQYF; CDR3 DNA: TGTGCCAGTAGTCGAGCGGGGTCGGGAGAGACCCAGTACTTC
clone size: many; D gene: TRBD1; J gene: TRBJ2-1; V gene: TRBV5-6; CDR3 protein: CASNLIKTGGASYNEQFF; CDR3 DNA: TGTGCCAGCAACCTTATTAAAACAGGGGGCGCGTCCTACAATGAGCAGTTCTTC
clone size: many; D gene: TRBD2; J gene: TRBJ2-7; V gene: TRBV3-1; CDR3 protein: CASSGGAYEQYF; CDR3 DNA: TGTGCCAGCAGCGGGGGGGCCTACGAGCAGTACTTC
clone size: many; D gene: .; J gene: TRBJ2-3; V gene: TRBV10-3; CDR3 protein: CAISPRLGSDTQYF; CDR3 DNA: TGTGCCATCAGTCCTCGCCTGGGTTCAGATACGCAGTATTTT
clone size: .; D gene: .; J gene: TRBJ2-1; V gene: TRBV6-2/TRBV6-3; CDR3 protein: CASNDLTSGEQFF; CDR3 DNA: TGTGCCAGCAATGACTTGACTAGTGGTGAGCAGTTCTTC
clone size: many; D gene: TRBD2; J gene: TRBJ2-1; V gene: TRBV3-1; CDR3 protein: CASSQAAGDNEQFF; CDR3 DNA: TGTGCCAGCAGCCAAGCAGCGGGGGACAATGAGCAGTTCTTC
clone size: many; D gene: .; J gene: TRBJ1-1; V gene: TRBV19; CDR3 protein: CASSPRVTDDTEAFF; CDR3 DNA: TGTGCCAGTAGCCCCAGGGTAACGGACGACACTGAAGCTTTCTTT
clone size: many; D gene: .; J gene: TRBJ2-1; V gene: TRBV7-2; CDR3 protein: CASSSPRYEQFF; CDR3 DNA: TGTGCCAGCAGCTCGCCCCGCTATGAGCAGTTCTTC
clone size: many; D gene: .; J gene: TRBJ2-2; V gene: TRBV4-2; CDR3 protein: CASSQDLATRTNTGELFF; CDR3 DNA: TGTGCCAGCAGCCAAGATCTCGCTACTAGAACGAACACCGGGGAGCTGTTTTTT
clone size: many; D gene: .; J gene: TRBJ2-7; V gene: TRBV4-2; CDR3 protein: CASSQDRQVSYEQYF; CDR3 DNA: TGTGCCAGCAGCCAAGATCGGCAGGTATCCTACGAGCAGTACTTC
clone size: many; D gene: TRBD2; J gene: TRBJ2-5; V gene: TRBV4-3; CDR3 protein: CASSQGPTSGAGETQYF; CDR3 DNA: TGCGCCAGCAGCCAGGGACCTACTAGCGGGGCTGGGGAGACCCAGTACTTC
clone size: many; D gene: .; J gene: TRBJ2-3; V gene: TRBV6-2/TRBV6-3; CDR3 protein: CASSYWKGDSTDTQYF; CDR3 DNA: TGTGCCAGCAGTTACTGGAAGGGCGATAGCACAGATACGCAGTATTTT
clone size: many; D gene: TRBD1; J gene: TRBJ2-4; V gene: TRBV12-3/TRBV12-4; CDR3 protein: CASTPQTGKNIQYF; CDR3 DNA: TGTGCCAGCACCCCCCAGACAGGGAAAAACATTCAGTACTTC
clone size: .; D gene: TRBD2; J gene: TRBJ2-5; V gene: TRBV6-2/TRBV6-3; CDR3 protein: CASSYSPRTSGNWAQYF; CDR3 DNA: TGTGCCAGCAGTTACTCCCCCCGGACTAGCGGCAACTGGGCCCAGTACTTC
clone size: many; D gene: .; J gene: TRBJ2-4; V gene: TRBV20-1; CDR3 protein: CSARGVSWGVKNIQYF; CDR3 DNA: TGCAGTGCTAGAGGGGTTAGCTGGGGGGTCAAAAACATTCAGTACTTC
clone size: many; D gene: .; J gene: TRBJ2-7; V gene: TRBV7-2; CDR3 protein: CASSLYGGEQYF; CDR3 DNA: TGTGCCAGCAGCTTATACGGGGGAGAGCAGTACTTC
clone size: few; D gene: .; J gene: TRBJ2-5; V gene: TRBV7-2; CDR3 protein: CASSDRPRVETQYF; CDR3 DNA: TGTGCCAGCAGCGACCGGCCGAGGGTAGAGACCCAGTACTTC
clone size: many; D gene: TRBD1; J gene: TRBJ2-6; V gene: TRBV4-1; CDR3 protein: CASSQVAPGQGGSGANVLTF; CDR3 DNA: TGCGCCAGCAGCCAAGTAGCCCCGGGACAGGGAGGCTCTGGGGCCAACGTCCTGACTTTC
clone size: few; D gene: .; J gene: TRBJ2-2; V gene: TRBV5-4; CDR3 protein: CASSLFVSTGELFF; CDR3 DNA: TGTGCCAGCAGCTTATTTGTTAGCACCGGGGAGCTGTTTTTT
clone size: .; D gene: .; J gene: TRBJ2-7; V gene: TRBV5-1; CDR3 protein: CAGSRGQSYEQYF; CDR3 DNA: TGCGCCGGCAGCCGCGGACAGTCCTACGAGCAGTACTTC
clone size: many; D gene: .; J gene: TRBJ1-2; V gene: TRBV12-3/TRBV12-4; CDR3 protein: CASSLLGAYGYTF; CDR3 DNA: TGTGCCAGCAGCTTACTGGGAGCGTATGGCTACACCTTC
clone size: many; D gene: .; J gene: TRBJ1-5; V gene: TRBV5-1; CDR3 protein: CASSVGEHSNQPQHF; CDR3 DNA: TGCGCCAGCAGCGTCGGGGAGCATAGCAATCAGCCCCAGCATTTT
clone size: many; D gene: .; J gene: TRBJ2-1; V gene: TRBV29-1; CDR3 protein: CSVDRGEQFF; CDR3 DNA: TGCAGCGTTGACAGGGGTGAGCAGTTCTTC
clone size: many; D gene: .; J gene: TRBJ2-7; V gene: TRBV6-5; CDR3 protein: CASSYSRSLSQYF; CDR3 DNA: TGTGCCAGCAGTTACTCCCGGTCCTTATCCCAGTACTTC
clone size: many; D gene: TRBD1; J gene: TRBJ2-1; V gene: TRBV5-6; CDR3 protein: CASTRDRGLGQFF; CDR3 DNA: TGTGCAAGCACCCGGGACAGGGGGCTCGGGCAGTTCTTC
clone size: many; D gene: .; J gene: TRBJ2-5; V gene: TRBV27; CDR3 protein: CASSPRTRETQYF; CDR3 DNA: TGTGCCAGCAGTCCTCGGACGCGGGAGACCCAGTACTTC
clone size: many; D gene: .; J gene: TRBJ2-3; V gene: TRBV7-2; CDR3 protein: CASSPHGGPNTQYF; CDR3 DNA: TGTGCCAGCAGCCCCCACGGTGGTCCGAATACGCAGTATTTT
clone size: many; D gene: .; J gene: TRBJ1-2; V gene: TRBV5-1; CDR3 protein: CASSPGNDGYTF; CDR3 DNA: TGCGCCAGCAGCCCGGGGAATGATGGCTACACCTTC
clone size: few; D gene: .; J gene: TRBJ1-6; V gene: TRBV25-1; CDR3 protein: CASSTAGYNSPLHF; CDR3 DNA: TGTGCCAGCAGTACTGCAGGCTATAATTCACCCCTCCACTTT
clone size: many; D gene: TRBD1; J gene: TRBJ1-5; V gene: TRBV24-1; CDR3 protein: CATITIYRGVQPQHF; CDR3 DNA: TGTGCCACCATCACGATCTACAGGGGGGTTCAGCCCCAGCATTTT
clone size: many; D gene: TRBD2; J gene: TRBJ2-1; V gene: TRBV4-3; CDR3 protein: CASSQPSGGINEQFF; CDR3 DNA: TGCGCCAGCAGCCAACCTAGCGGGGGGATCAATGAGCAGTTCTTC
clone size: many; D gene: .; J gene: TRBJ1-4; V gene: TRBV30; CDR3 protein: CAWNYRDFNEKLFF; CDR3 DNA: TGTGCCTGGAACTACAGGGATTTTAATGAAAAACTGTTTTTT
clone size: many; D gene: TRBD1; J gene: TRBJ1-1; V gene: TRBV7-2; CDR3 protein: CASSTRQGSPEAFF; CDR3 DNA: TGTGCCAGCAGCACCCGACAGGGATCCCCTGAAGCTTTCTTT
clone size: many; D gene: .; J gene: TRBJ1-2; V gene: TRBV20-1; CDR3 protein: CSARDPRANYGYTF; CDR3 DNA: TGCAGTGCTAGAGACCCCCGAGCTAACTATGGCTACACCTTC
clone size: many; D gene: .; J gene: TRBJ2-5; V gene: TRBV7-2; CDR3 protein: CASSLVAGRQETQYF; CDR3 DNA: TGTGCCAGCAGCTTAGTTGCGGGGCGACAAGAGACCCAGTACTTC
clone size: many; D gene: .; J gene: TRBJ2-5; V gene: TRBV5-1; CDR3 protein: CASSLGAGPGETQYF; CDR3 DNA: TGCGCCAGCAGCTTGGGTGCAGGACCTGGGGAGACCCAGTACTTC
clone size: many; D gene: .; J gene: TRBJ2-3; V gene: TRBV7-2; CDR3 protein: CASSLDPIYTDTQYF; CDR3 DNA: TGTGCCAGCAGCTTAGACCCGATATACACAGATACGCAGTATTTT
clone size: many; D gene: .; J gene: TRBJ2-7; V gene: TRBV4-1; CDR3 protein: CASSQAGDEQYF; CDR3 DNA: TGCGCCAGCAGCCAAGCGGGCGACGAGCAGTACTTC
clone size: .; D gene: TRBD1; J gene: TRBJ2-3; V gene: TRBV3-1; CDR3 protein: CASSQEMTGGSTDTQYF; CDR3 DNA: TGTGCCAGCAGCCAGGAAATGACAGGGGGAAGCACAGATACGCAGTATTTT
clone size: many; D gene: .; J gene: TRBJ2-7; V gene: TRBV11-2; CDR3 protein: CASRSQRSSYEQYF; CDR3 DNA: TGTGCCAGCAGGTCGCAAAGGAGCTCCTACGAGCAGTACTTC
clone size: many; D gene: .; J gene: TRBJ2-3; V gene: TRBV10-3; CDR3 protein: CAISEGRATSTDTQYF; CDR3 DNA: TGTGCCATCAGTGAGGGCCGGGCTACTAGCACAGATACGCAGTATTTT
clone size: many; D gene: TRBD2; J gene: TRBJ2-3; V gene: TRBV7-2; CDR3 protein: CASSFGTSGGDTQYF; CDR3 DNA: TGTGCCAGCAGCTTTGGGACTAGCGGGGGTGATACGCAGTATTTT
clone size: many; D gene: TRBD1; J gene: TRBJ2-3; V gene: TRBV5-1; CDR3 protein: CASSLPYFQGAQLDTQYF; CDR3 DNA: TGCGCCAGCAGCTTGCCCTACTTCCAGGGGGCTCAATTGGATACGCAGTATTTT
clone size: many; D gene: TRBD1; J gene: TRBJ1-2; V gene: TRBV5-1; CDR3 protein: CASSSGTGESGYTF; CDR3 DNA: TGCGCCAGCAGCTCCGGGACAGGGGAATCTGGCTACACCTTC